A single sample is the source of the 15 T cell receptor beta chains below, sequenced in a study of cytomegalovirus exposure and HLA in healthy donors. The PCR contained 60 Vbeta and 13 Jbeta primers. Some clones are missing from TCRdb's copy, which holds only in-frame ones; the method was immunoSEQ multiplex PCR. The sample consists of 110,000 to 150,000 clones, about 85% of them appearing once. The specimen sequenced was PBMCs. Receptors originate from a boy aged 2 to 9 in good health and CMV-seronegative.

The rearrangement joins TRBV6-5 to TRBJ2-3; TRBD2 agrees at 10 bases. The CDR3 is made up of 15 amino acids. CDR1 and CDR2 from the germline V gene are MNHEY and SVGAGI. Unmatched junction bases numbered 0, after V lost 2 bases and J lost 1 base. The CDR3 loop is CASSYGTSGTDTQYF. CDR3 nucleotides: TGTGCCAGCAGTTACGGGACTAGCGGCACAGATACGCAGTATTTT.

This chain joins TRBV7-9 and TRBJ2-3, with 9 bases matching TRBD2. The V gene end was trimmed by 5 bases and the J gene end by 3 bases; junction bases not matched to a gene: 12. The CDR3 extends over 17 amino acids. From germline, CDR1 is SEHNR and CDR2 FQNEAQ (reference sequence). CDR3 DNA: TGTGCCAGCAGCCCCTCTATTTTGAGCGGGAGGACAGATACGCAGTATTTT. Its translation: CASSPSILSGRTDTQYF.

As DNA, the CDR3 is TGTGCCAGCAGCTACCCCGAGAGGGGGCCCTACAATGAGCAGTTCTTC. Translating it yields CASSYPERGPYNEQFF. This chain links TRBV7-6 with TRBJ2-1; 7 bases are shared with TRBD1. Germline V gene sequence: CDR1 SGHVS, CDR2 FNYEAQ. This CDR3 is built from 16 residues. The trim removed 4 bases at V and 2 bases at J, leaving 8 bases unmatched.

The chain couples TRBV27 to TRBJ2-7, with D possibly matching TRBD2 (6 bases). The germline gives CDR1 MNHEY, CDR2 SMNVEV (reference sequence). V dropped 3 bases and J dropped 0 bases, with 15 bases sitting between them. The CDR3 extends over 16 amino acids. DNA for the CDR3: TGTGCCAGCAGTTTGGGGCCGGGAGACGGCTCCTACGAGCAGTACTTC. It is translated as CASSLGPGDGSYEQYF.

This clone was seen once. The gene calls are TRBV5-1 and TRBJ2-7, with D maybe TRBD1 (6 bases). CDR1 SGHRS and CDR2 YFSETQ come from the germline V gene. This CDR3 spans 15 amino acids. The ends were cut back, 3 bases at V and 0 bases at J, with 13 bases in the middle. This chain's CDR3 is CASSSLTGGSYEQYF. For the CDR3, the DNA is TGCGCCAGCAGCTCCCTGACAGGCGGCTCCTACGAGCAGTACTTC.

CDR3 amino acids: CASSARDRGRGNTEAFF. For the CDR3, the DNA is TGTGCCAGCAGCGCCCGGGACAGGGGGCGCGGGAACACTGAAGCTTTCTTT. This chain uses TRBV5-6 with TRBJ1-1; TRBD1 agrees at 12 bases. Germline V CDR1 and CDR2: SGHDT, YYEEEE. The trim removed 4 bases at V and 1 base at J, leaving 8 bases unmatched. The CDR3 totals 17 residues.

The gene calls are TRBV29-1 and TRBJ2-7, with 8 bases identical to TRBD2. Germline trimming cut 6 bases from V and 4 bases from J; bases unmatched to any gene: 8. The germline CDR1 and CDR2 sequences are SQVTM and ANQGSEA. The CDR3 is made up of 13 amino acids. The chain's CDR3 is CSVERETPYEQYF. CDR3 DNA: TGCAGCGTAGAGCGGGAGACACCTTACGAGCAGTACTTC.

This chain uses TRBV7-2 with TRBJ1-5; TRBD1 matches at 7 bases. The CDR3 totals 16 residues. V lost 2 bases to trimming and J lost 2 bases; unmatched junction nucleotides: 6. Germline V CDR1 and CDR2: SGHTA, FQGNSA. The CDR3 is CASSLFGGGGNQPQHF. CDR3 nucleotides: TGTGCCAGCAGCTTATTTGGAGGGGGCGGCAATCAGCCCCAGCATTTT. Based on the CDR3 plus reference TRBV7-2 and TRBJ1-5, the full variable domain is GAGVSQSPSNKVTEKGKDVELRCDPISGHTALYWYRQSLGQGLEFLIYFQGNSAPDKSGLPSDRFSAERTGGSVSTLTIQRTQQEDSAVYLCASSLFGGGGNQPQHFGDGTRLSIL.

This chain links TRBV18 with TRBJ1-1; maybe TRBD1 (6 bases). Between the trimmed V and J ends, which lost 3 bases and 3 bases, there was a span of 11 bases. CDR1 and CDR2 (germline): KGHSH, LQKENI. CDR3 length equals 14 residues. As DNA, the CDR3 is TGTGCCAGCTCACCTCAGGGGAGGGACACTGAAGCTTTCTTT. Its protein is CASSPQGRDTEAFF.

This clone has more than one count but fewer than ten. The chain carries TRBV28 and TRBJ1-1, with a weak D call TRBD1 (5 bases). The V and J ends lost 2 bases and 4 bases respectively, with 5 bases between them. Germline V gene sequence: CDR1 MDHEN, CDR2 SYDVKM. CDR3 length equals 12 residues. DNA of the CDR3: TGTGCCAGCAGTTTAGGGGCCACTGAAGCTTTCTTT. Amino acids: CASSLGATEAFF.

V gene TRBV29-1 combines with J gene TRBJ2-3; a weak D match, TRBD2 (5 bases). Germline V gene lookup returns CDR1 SQVTM and CDR2 ANQGSEA. V lost 3 bases and J lost 0, with 10 bases in between. The CDR3 has 14 residues. The CDR3 spells CSVESGSSTDTQYF. The CDR3 nucleotides are TGCAGCGTTGAGTCGGGATCTAGCACAGATACGCAGTATTTT.

The chain combines TRBV4-1 with TRBJ2-5; D is ambiguous. The J call may not be correct, given that the DNA end is closer to TRBJ2-7. The CDR3 is made up of 13 amino acids. Germline-derived CDR1 and CDR2 are MGHRA and YSYEKL. The CDR3 coding sequence is TGCGCCAGCAGCCAAGTACTTCTCTACGAGCAGTACTTC. Protein: CASSQVLLYEQYF.

J is TRBJ1-5 and V is TRBV10-3; weak D call: TRBD1 (5 bases). Trimming shortened V by 6 bases and J by 4 bases, and 10 bases separated the two germline ends. Per germline, CDR1 ENHRY and CDR2 SYGVKD. The CDR3 consists of 13 residues. The CDR3 nucleotides read TGTGCCATCAGCGGCCGACAGAATCAGCCCCAGCATTTT. This encodes CAISGRQNQPQHF.

In this sample, this clone turned up once. CDR3 loop: CASSLSVGGGELFF. The CDR3 DNA reads as TGTGCCAGCAGCTTAAGCGTAGGAGGCGGGGAGCTGTTTTTT. V usage is TRBV7-2 and J usage is TRBJ2-2; TRBD2 is a possible D gene (5 bases). The CDR3 sequence is 14 residues long. Germline V CDR1 and CDR2: SGHTA, FQGNSA. Trimming took off 2 bases at V and 7 bases at J, with 11 bases between the two ends.

The rearrangement uses TRBV28 and TRBJ2-1, with a tentative D call TRBD1 (6 bases). There are 14 residues in the CDR3. Germline values: CDR1 MDHEN, CDR2 SYDVKM. Trimming stripped 5 bases from V and 10 bases from J, with 18 bases between. This CDR3 reads CASSRQVPTIEQFF. Written as DNA, the CDR3 is TGTGCCAGCAGTCGACAGGTCCCGACTATAGAGCAGTTCTTC.